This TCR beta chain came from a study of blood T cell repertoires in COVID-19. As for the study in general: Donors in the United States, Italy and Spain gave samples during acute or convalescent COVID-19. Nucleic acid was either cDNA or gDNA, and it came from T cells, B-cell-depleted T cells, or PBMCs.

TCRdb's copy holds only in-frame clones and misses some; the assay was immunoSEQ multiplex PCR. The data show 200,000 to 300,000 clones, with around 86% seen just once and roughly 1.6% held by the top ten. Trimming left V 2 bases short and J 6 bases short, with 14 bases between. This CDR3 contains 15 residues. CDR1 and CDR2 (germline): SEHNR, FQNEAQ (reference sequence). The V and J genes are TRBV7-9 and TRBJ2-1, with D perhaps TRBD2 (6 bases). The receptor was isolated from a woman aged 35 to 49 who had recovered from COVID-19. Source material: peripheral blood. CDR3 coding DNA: TGTGCCAGCAGCTTACGCGGGGTGGTGGGCAATGAGCAGTTCTTC. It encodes CASSLRGVVGNEQFF.